This section outlines one T cell receptor (beta chain) sequence together with its context. 13 Jbeta primers and 60 Vbeta primers were used for the PCR. Profiling relied on immunoSEQ multiplex PCR, and the TCRdb table lists in-frame clones only, not all of them. The sample yields about 160,000 clones, about 88% seen once. This record belongs to a study of cytomegalovirus exposure and HLA in healthy donors. The CDR3 covers 15 residues. Germline CDR1 and CDR2: SNHLY and FYNNEI. Trimming pared 5 bases from V and 2 bases from J, leaving 13 bases between. This chain connects TRBV2 to TRBJ1-5; D is perhaps TRBD1 (6 bases). The sample was PBMCs. The receptor was isolated from a man younger than 35 in good health and CMV-seropositive. The CDR3 bases are TGTGCCAGCAGTTTTACAGGGACGGGCAATCAGCCCCAGCATTTT. Its translation is CASSFTGTGNQPQHF.